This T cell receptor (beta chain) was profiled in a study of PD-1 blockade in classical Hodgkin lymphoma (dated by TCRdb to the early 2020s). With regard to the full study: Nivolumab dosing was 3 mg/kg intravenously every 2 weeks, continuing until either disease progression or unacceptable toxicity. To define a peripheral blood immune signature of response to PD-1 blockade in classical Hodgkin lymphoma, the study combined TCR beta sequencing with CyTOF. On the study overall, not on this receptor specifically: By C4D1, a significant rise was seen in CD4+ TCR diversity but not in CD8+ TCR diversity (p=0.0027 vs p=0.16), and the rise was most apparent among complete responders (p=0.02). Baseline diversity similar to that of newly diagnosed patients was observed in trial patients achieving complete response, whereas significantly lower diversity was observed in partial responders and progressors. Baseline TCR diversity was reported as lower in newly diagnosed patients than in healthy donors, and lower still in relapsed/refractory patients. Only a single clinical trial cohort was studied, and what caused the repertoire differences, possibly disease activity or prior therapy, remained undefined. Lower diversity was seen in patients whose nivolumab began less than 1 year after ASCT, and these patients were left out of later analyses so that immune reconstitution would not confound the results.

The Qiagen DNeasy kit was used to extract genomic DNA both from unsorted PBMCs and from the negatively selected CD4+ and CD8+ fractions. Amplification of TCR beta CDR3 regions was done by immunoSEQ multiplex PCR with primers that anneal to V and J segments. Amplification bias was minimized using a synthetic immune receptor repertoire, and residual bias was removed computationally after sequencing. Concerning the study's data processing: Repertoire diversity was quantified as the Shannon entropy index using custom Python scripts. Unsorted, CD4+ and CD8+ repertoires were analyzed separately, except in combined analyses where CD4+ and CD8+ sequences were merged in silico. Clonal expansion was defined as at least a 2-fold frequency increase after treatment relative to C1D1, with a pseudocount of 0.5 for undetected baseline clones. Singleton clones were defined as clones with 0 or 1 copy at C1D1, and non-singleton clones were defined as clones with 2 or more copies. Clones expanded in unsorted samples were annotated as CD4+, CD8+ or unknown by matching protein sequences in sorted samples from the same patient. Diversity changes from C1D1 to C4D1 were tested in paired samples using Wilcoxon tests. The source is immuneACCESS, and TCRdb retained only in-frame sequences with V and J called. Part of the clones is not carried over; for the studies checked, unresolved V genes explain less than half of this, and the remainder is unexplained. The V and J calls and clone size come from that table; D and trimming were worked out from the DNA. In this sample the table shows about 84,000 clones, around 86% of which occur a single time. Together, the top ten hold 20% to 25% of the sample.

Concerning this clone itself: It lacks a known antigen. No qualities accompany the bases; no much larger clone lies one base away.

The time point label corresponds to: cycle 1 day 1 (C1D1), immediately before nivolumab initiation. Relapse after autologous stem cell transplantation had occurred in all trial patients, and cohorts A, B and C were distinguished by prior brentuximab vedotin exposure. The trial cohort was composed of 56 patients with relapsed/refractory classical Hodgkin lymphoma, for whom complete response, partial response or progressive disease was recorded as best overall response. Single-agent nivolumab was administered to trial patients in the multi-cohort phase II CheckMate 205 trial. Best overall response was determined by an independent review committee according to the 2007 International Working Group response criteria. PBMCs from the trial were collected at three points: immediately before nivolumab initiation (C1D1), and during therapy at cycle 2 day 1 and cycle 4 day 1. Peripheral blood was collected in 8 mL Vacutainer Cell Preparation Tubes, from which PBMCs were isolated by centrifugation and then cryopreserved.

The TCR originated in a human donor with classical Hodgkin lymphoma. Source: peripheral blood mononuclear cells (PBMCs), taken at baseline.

The CDR3 protein sequence reads: CASRGGRDRNTGELFF. The DNA reads as follows: TGTGCCAGCAGGGGGGGTAGGGACAGGAACACCGGGGAGCTGTTTTTT. Recombination linked TRBV6-6 to TRBJ2-2, and possibly TRBD1, on 7 matching bases. In the germline V gene (reference sequence), CDR1 corresponds to MNHNY and CDR2 to SVGAGI. The V end loses 6 bases and the J end loses 1 base, and a stretch of 15 bases separates them. Spanning cysteine to phenylalanine, the CDR3 consists of 16 amino acids. Of the read, only the CDR3 DNA is kept; its 48 bases are in frame from base 1.